This note documents a single T cell receptor (beta chain) sequence. Through a sample-barcoded 5' primer and a J-beta primer mix, a second PCR was run for 7 to 11 cycles. TCRdb reanalysed the 5' RACE reads using MiXCR and keeps one entry per CDR3 protein. The data contain about 1.8 million distinct CDR3 sequences, around half of them singletons. The sample is drawn from a study of blood T cells in healthy people across ages. CDR1 LGHNA and CDR2 YNFKEQ come from the germline V gene. The CDR3 has 17 residues. The trim removed 4 bases at V and 5 bases at J, leaving 5 bases unmatched. Source material: blood. The chain links TRBV4-2 to TRBJ2-1; 16 bases match TRBD2. This clonotype originated in a woman aged 40 to 50 in good health. The CDR3 spells CASSLGTSGGANNEQFF. In DNA form, the CDR3 reads TGTGCCAGCAGCCTCGGGACTAGCGGGGGGGCTAACAATGAGCAGTTCTTC.